This T cell receptor (beta chain) is drawn from a study of cytomegalovirus exposure and HLA in healthy donors. Points on this clone: Its specificity is unknown.

Though nominally healthy at sampling, donors likely had unrecorded immune exposures. Both 60 Vbeta primers and 13 Jbeta primers went into the PCR. Repertoires were generated with immunoSEQ multiplex PCR, while TCRdb's copy carries only in-frame clones and drops some. Seen here are about 82,000 clones, 70% to 80% observed once, and the top ten hold more than 8.5%. Study-wide points: Relative to equally common others, HLA-associated TCR beta chains showed greater clonal expansion in a later analysis. CMV serostatus was the sole immune exposure information available.

Sample: PBMCs. The receptor was derived from a man between 35 and 55 years old in good health and CMV-seropositive.

The CDR3 here is CASTPGSQPQHF. Here the CDR3 DNA reads TGTGCCAGCACCCCGGGAAGTCAGCCCCAGCATTTT. This rearrangement joins TRBV6-6 to TRBJ1-5; no firm D call. Germline V gene lookup returns CDR1 MNHNY and CDR2 SVGAGI (reference sequence). Deletions cut 7 bases from V and 6 bases from J, with 10 bases between. The CDR3 is 12 amino acids.